This TCR beta chain was sequenced for a study of blood T cell repertoires in COVID-19. About the study: T cells, B-cell-depleted T cells, or PBMCs provided the cDNA or gDNA that served as material.

Sequencing used immunoSEQ multiplex PCR; TCRdb keeps in-frame clones, though not all of them. The sample carries about 150,000 clones, approximately 81% recorded once. CDR1 MNHEY and CDR2 SVGAGI come from the germline V gene. The V gene lost 5 bases and the J gene lost 4 bases, with 12 bases spanning the gap. The CDR3 is made up of 14 amino acids. Sequenced: peripheral blood. This TCR derives from an older woman with COVID-19, enrolled during active disease. The chain recombines TRBV6-5 with TRBJ1-3, with D possibly matching TRBD1 (6 bases). CDR3 region: CASSLQGKGNTIYF. The CDR3 DNA reads TGTGCCAGCAGTCTACAGGGTAAAGGAAACACCATATATTTT.